The clone carrying this TCR beta chain occurred a few times. The antigen is undetermined. This sample stems from a study of T cells after posttransplantation cyclophosphamide. Study findings and constraints: Recipient CMV seropositivity and CMV reactivation strongly tracked TRB clonality.

Sequencing used immunoSEQ multiplex PCR; TCRdb keeps in-frame clones, though not all of them. The profile shows about 24,000 clones, more than 75% of them singletons. Germline-derived CDR1 and CDR2 are LGHNA and YNFKEQ. CDR3 length equals 13 residues. V lost 1 base to trimming and J lost 0 bases, with 3 bases between them. The source is a woman in her sixties or seventies with a blood cancer, CMV-positive, and with a related stem cell donor. The material sequenced was PBMCs. This chain joins TRBV4-2 and TRBJ1-1, with D uncertain. The CDR3 DNA reads as TGTGCCAGCAGCCAAGTCTTGAACACTGAAGCTTTCTTT. This codes for CASSQVLNTEAFF.